In its sample, the clone carrying this TCR beta chain was seen a few times. The data were taken from a study of patients and donors after allogeneic stem cell transplantation. MiXCR was run by TCRdb on the RT-PCR reads, yielding one entry per CDR3 protein. The data show about 40,000 distinct CDR3 sequences, 25% to 35% seen once. Sequencing used blood, either unsorted or a sorted T cell fraction (not recorded which). This receptor was taken from a human donor who was either an allogeneic HSCT recipient or a stem cell or donor lymphocyte infusion donor (not recorded which). It is not recorded whose cells these are; they may come from a transplant donor.

CDR3 DNA: TGTGCCAGCTCACCCCGACAGGGGTCAGGCTCTGGGGCCAACGTCCTGACTTTC. It codes for CASSPRQGSGSGANVLTF. The gene calls are TRBV18 and TRBJ2-6, with 8 bases identical to TRBD1. This CDR3 contains 18 residues. Trimming removed 3 bases from V and 0 bases from J; junction bases left unmatched: 7. The germline gives CDR1 KGHSH, CDR2 LQKENI.